This paragraph reports one T cell receptor (beta chain). This clonotype appeared many times. No cognate antigen has been identified for it. Base-call qualities are not available, and no considerably larger clone is one nucleotide away. The library was generated by PCR. TCRdb shows the sequencer as Illumina HiSeq 2500. To normalize quantification of the TCRbeta repertoire, the TCR libraries were built with molecular barcoding that relied on unique molecular identifiers. TCRdb reanalyzed the raw reads on its own, using fastp at Q25 for trimming and MiXCR for clone calling, and kept in-frame beta chains. Identical CDR3 proteins give one entry, which carries the most common genes and DNA. This sample has around 450,000 distinct CDR3 sequences in its table, and approximately 10% of those were observed once. 2% of the sample rests with the top ten. This record belongs to a study of T-cell reconstitution after alpha-beta-depleted transplantation in children (dated by TCRdb to 2016 to 2018). With regard to the full study: The study quantitatively tracked T-cell immune reconstitution after TCRalphabeta/CD19-depleted allogeneic hematopoietic cell transplantation in children using TCR repertoire profiling. Findings and caveats that apply to the study as a whole: The high TCRbeta diversity at day 60 in some patients was ascribed to recipient T cells and intrathymic progenitors that had survived conditioning. Over the following months the frequencies of hyperexpanded clones went down, and after one year T-cell counts and TCRbeta diversity were mostly credited to newly produced T cells. The apparently early alphabetaT-cell count recovery about two months after transplant was reportedly dependent on only several hundred rapidly expanded clones derived from non-depleted graft cells.

The CDR3 holds 16 amino acids from the cysteine to the phenylalanine. Of the read, only the CDR3 DNA is kept; its 48 bases are in frame from base 1. Cut back by 1 base and 5 bases, the V and J ends lie 18 bases apart. CDR1 and CDR2 (DFQATT, SNEGSKA) derive from the germline V gene (reference sequence). Per the publication, the treatment or condition label means: allogeneic hematopoietic cell transplantation with graft depleted of TCRalphabeta T cells and CD19 B cells. TCRalphabeta/CD19-depleted allogeneic hematopoietic cell grafts were given to the transplant recipients, all of whom were children. The sequencing used PBMCs, collected before TCRalphabeta/CD19-depleted stem cell transplant. Recombination connected TRBV20-1 to TRBJ1-5; a tentative D call is TRBD1 (5 bases match). The clonotype was recovered from a child aged 2-15 years with inherited bone marrow failure, due to receive a stem cell transplant. Here is the DNA: TGCAGTGCTAGAGCTCCCGGGGCGGGGGGAGATCAGCCCCAGCATTTT. Translation gives CSARAPGAGGDQPQHF.